The 19 T cell receptor beta chains below were found in one sample sequenced in a study of control samples from healthy donors and cancer patients. Produced via immunoSEQ multiplex PCR; TCRdb's table is partial and in-frame only. The sample lists 150,000 or so clones, around 92% occurring once. The sample consisted of blood. The source of these receptors is a woman aged 50 to 60 in good health.

The chain joins TRBV19 to TRBJ1-1; tentatively, D is TRBD1 (6 bases). V was shortened by 3 bases and J by 4 bases, with 12 bases between the two germline ends. Germline V CDR1 and CDR2: LNHDA, SQIVND (reference sequence). The CDR3 is made up of 14 amino acids. The CDR3 sequence: CASSMNRVSTEAFF. For the CDR3, the DNA is TGTGCCAGTAGTATGAACAGGGTTAGCACTGAAGCTTTCTTT.

Only one count was recorded for this clone. The CDR3 loop is CASSSPGLSTFF. The CDR3 coding sequence is TGTGCCAGCAGTTCCCCGGGACTTTCAACTTTCTTT. The V call is TRBV6-5, the J call TRBJ1-1, with D possibly being TRBD1 (5 bases). CDR1 MNHEY and CDR2 SVGAGI come from the germline V gene. The CDR3 runs to 12 residues. With 4 bases removed from V and 12 bases from J, the gap between germline ends came to 15 bases.

V usage is TRBV3-1 (or the pseudogene TRBV3-2) and J usage is TRBJ1-3; TRBD1 is a possible D gene (5 bases). Looked up from germline, CDR1 is LGHDT and CDR2 is YNNKEL (reference sequence). The CDR3 is made up of 16 amino acids. Deletions cut 3 bases from V and 0 bases from J, with 12 bases between. CDR3 loop: CASSQSSGNSGNTIYF. The CDR3 nucleotides are TGTGCCAGCAGCCAGTCGTCAGGGAACTCTGGAAACACCATATATTTT.

This clone has a single count. V is TRBV19 and J is TRBJ1-5; 7 nucleotides agree with TRBD1. From germline, CDR1 is LNHDA and CDR2 SQIVND (reference sequence). This CDR3 has 14 amino acids. J was trimmed by 6 bases and V by 10 bases; bases with no gene match: 12. CDR3 in amino acids: CATGIQGVTQPQHF. CDR3 nucleotide sequence: TGTGCCACGGGAATTCAGGGGGTGACTCAGCCCCAGCATTTT.

The chain uses TRBV11-2 and TRBJ2-2; 7 nucleotides align to TRBD1. J lost 6 bases, V lost 3 bases, and 16 bases had no gene match. The CDR3 is 18 residues long. The germline CDR1 and CDR2 sequences are SGHAT and FQNNGV. The CDR3 nucleotides read TGTGCCAGCAGCTTGGGGACGGAACAGGGGACCCTCGCCGGGGAGCTGTTTTTT. Residues: CASSLGTEQGTLAGELFF.

The chain has TRBV18 and TRBJ1-5; D is ambiguous. Per germline, CDR1 KGHSH and CDR2 LQKENI. Trimming left V 1 base short and J 6 bases short, with 10 bases between. This CDR3 comprises 14 residues. The CDR3 DNA reads TGTGCCAGCTCACCACAGGGAAACTCTCAGCCCCAGCATTTT. Translating gives CASSPQGNSQPQHF.

A few counts support this clone. The rearrangement links TRBV19 to TRBJ2-7, with D hard to call. Germline assignment: CDR1 LNHDA and CDR2 SQIVND (reference sequence). The CDR3 extends over 14 amino acids. Between the trimmed V and J ends, which lost 7 bases and 1 base, there was a span of 14 bases. CDR3 bases: TGTGCCAGTAAGGTTAGACACGTTTCCTACGAGCAGTACTTC. Translated: CASKVRHVSYEQYF.

J is TRBJ2-5 and V is TRBV10-3; D is unresolved. The CDR3 contains 14 residues. V lost 0 bases and J lost 0, with 5 bases in between. The germline CDR1 and CDR2 sequences are ENHRY and SYGVKD. The CDR3 sequence is CAISESSDQETQYF. CDR3 in DNA: TGTGCCATCAGTGAGTCATCAGACCAAGAGACCCAGTACTTC.

V gene TRBV30 combines with J gene TRBJ1-1, with a weak D call TRBD1 (6 bases). V gave up 2 bases and J gave up 3 bases, with 13 bases separating them. Looked up from germline, CDR1 is GTSNPN and CDR2 is SVGIG (reference sequence). This CDR3 is 14 amino acids long. For the CDR3, the DNA is TGTGCCTGGAGTAGGGGGTACGGGGACACTGAAGCTTTCTTT. It codes for CAWSRGYGDTEAFF.

The chain links TRBV19 to TRBJ1-1; D gene ambiguous. From germline, CDR1 is LNHDA and CDR2 SQIVND (reference sequence). Trimming removed 0 bases at V and 9 bases at J, with 17 bases between. The CDR3 length is 15 residues. The CDR3 DNA is TGTGCCAGTAGTATAGATCTAGGGAGGATCGGCCAAGCTTTCTTT. Amino acids: CASSIDLGRIGQAFF.

The gene calls are TRBV30 and TRBJ2-2; D might be TRBD1 or TRBD2, each matching 5 bases. Germline CDR1 GTSNPN, CDR2 SVGIG (reference sequence). The CDR3 covers 12 residues. V gave up 2 bases and J gave up 6 bases, with 7 bases separating them. CDR3: CAWSRGAGELFF. CDR3 nucleotide sequence: TGTGCCTGGAGTCGGGGCGCCGGGGAGCTGTTTTTT.

This clone showed up just once. This sequence joins TRBV2 and TRBJ2-3; possibly TRBD2 for D (6 bases). V was pared by 6 bases and J by 2 bases, with 12 bases between. CDR3 size: 14 residues. CDR1 SNHLY and CDR2 FYNNEI come from the germline V gene. In DNA, the CDR3 is TGTGCCAGCAGGAGACTAGAGGACACAGATACGCAGTATTTT. Translated: CASRRLEDTDTQYF. The full variable domain, in which reference TRBV2 and TRBJ2-3 provide the parts outside the CDR3, is EPEVTQTPSHQVTQMGQEVILRCVPISNHLYFYWYRQILGQKVEFLVSFYNNEISEKSEIFDDQFSVERPDGSNFTLKIRSTKLEDSAMYFCASRRLEDTDTQYFGPGTRLTVL.

The chain carries TRBV4-1 and TRBJ1-2; a weak D match, TRBD1 (5 bases). Trimming removed 0 bases at V and 13 bases at J, with 15 bases between. CDR1 MGHRA and CDR2 YSYEKL come from the germline V gene. The CDR3 runs 13 residues. The CDR3 spells CASSQDGGWVVTF. DNA of the CDR3: TGCGCCAGCAGCCAAGATGGGGGTTGGGTGGTCACCTTC.

This chain connects TRBV24-1 to TRBJ1-5, with 8 nucleotides matching TRBD1. The CDR3 length is 14 residues. Unmatched junction bases numbered 6, after V lost 5 bases and J lost 7 bases. Germline V gene data show CDR1 as KGHDR and CDR2 as SFDVKD. This chain's CDR3 is CATSGRGQTQPQHF. The CDR3 DNA sequence: TGTGCCACCAGTGGCAGGGGGCAAACCCAGCCCCAGCATTTT.

The chain combines TRBV28 with TRBJ2-2; 9 bases agree with TRBD2. The CDR3 sequence is 19 residues long. Germline-derived CDR1 and CDR2 are MDHEN and SYDVKM. With V trimmed by 2 bases and J by 0 bases, 10 bases remained unmatched. CDR3 loop: CASSLPAGLAGPNTGELFF. The CDR3, as DNA: TGTGCCAGCAGTTTACCTGCGGGGCTAGCGGGGCCGAACACCGGGGAGCTGTTTTTT.

V and J are TRBV2 and TRBJ2-3; maybe TRBD1 (5 bases). The CDR3 consists of 16 residues. CDR1 and CDR2 (germline): SNHLY, FYNNEI. V was clipped by 6 bases and J by 0 bases, with 16 bases between them. The CDR3 sequence is CASRWGPDLSTDTQYF. The CDR3 DNA reads as TGTGCCAGCAGGTGGGGCCCGGACCTAAGCACAGATACGCAGTATTTT.

This clone showed up just once. The chain couples TRBV7-9 to TRBJ2-5; TRBD1 aligns across 9 bases. Germline V gene sequence: CDR1 SEHNR, CDR2 FQNEAQ (reference sequence). V shed 5 bases and J 3 bases; nucleotides not matched to a gene: 10. The CDR3 loop spans 16 amino acids. The CDR3 DNA reads TGTGCCAGCAGCCGGCCTAAGACAGGGGGGGAAGAGACCCAGTACTTC. Protein product: CASSRPKTGGEETQYF.

The chain's CDR3 is CASSQGLDNEKLFF. The CDR3 nucleotides read TGTGCCAGCAGCCAGGGACTAGATAATGAAAAACTGTTTTTT. The rearrangement uses TRBV3-1 (or the pseudogene TRBV3-2) and TRBJ1-4, with D maybe TRBD1 (5 bases). Looked up from germline, CDR1 is LGHDT and CDR2 is YNNKEL (reference sequence). The CDR3 has 14 amino acids. V lost 3 bases and J lost 4, with 9 bases in between.

This chain uses TRBV11-2 with TRBJ2-1; 11 nucleotides match TRBD2. The germline V gene encodes CDR1 SGHAT and CDR2 FQNNGV. The CDR3 length is 15 residues. Unmatched junction bases numbered 6, after V lost 4 bases and J lost 7 bases. The CDR3 reads CASSSLAGVENEQFF. CDR3 DNA sequence: TGTGCCAGCAGCTCACTAGCGGGAGTCGAAAATGAGCAGTTCTTC.